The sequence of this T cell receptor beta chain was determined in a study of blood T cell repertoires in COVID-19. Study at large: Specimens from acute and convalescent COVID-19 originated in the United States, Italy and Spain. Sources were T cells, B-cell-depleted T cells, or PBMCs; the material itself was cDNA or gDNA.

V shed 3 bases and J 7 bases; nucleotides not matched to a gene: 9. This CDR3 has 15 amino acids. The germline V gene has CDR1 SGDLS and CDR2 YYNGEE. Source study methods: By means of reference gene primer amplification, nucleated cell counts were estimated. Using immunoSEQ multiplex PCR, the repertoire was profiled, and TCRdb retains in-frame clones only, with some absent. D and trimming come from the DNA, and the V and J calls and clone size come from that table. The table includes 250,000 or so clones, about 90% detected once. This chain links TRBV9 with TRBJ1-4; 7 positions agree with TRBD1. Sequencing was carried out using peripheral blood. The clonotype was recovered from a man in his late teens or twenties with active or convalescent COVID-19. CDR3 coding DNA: TGTGCCAGCAGCGCCCGACAGGGTGAAGGTGAAAAACTGTTTTTT. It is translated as CASSARQGEGEKLFF.